This paragraph reports one TCR beta chain. Its antigen is not identified. A universal primer site was created by template switching, with the cDNA bearing unique molecular identifiers. TCRdb independently ran MiXCR on the 5' RACE reads; one entry per CDR3 protein. The sample holds about 530,000 distinct CDR3 sequences, around 20% seen once. Germline CDR1 is DFQATT and CDR2 is SNEGSKA (reference sequence). The CDR3 runs to 11 residues. V shed 3 bases and J shed 10 bases, with 12 bases lying between them. This sample was included in a study of identical twins. General study points: Those out-of-frame alpha sequences shared by twins showed an excess of low generation probability. Within monozygotic twins, out-of-frame TCR alpha sharing was underestimated by the models. Possibly, invariant MAIT and iNKT cells partly confounded zero-insertion analyses.

Another study also made use of these data, one on yellow fever vaccine responses in identical twins.

This receptor was taken from a woman aged 18-30 years in good health. The sample was CD4+ T cells sorted from blood. The chain couples TRBV20-1 to TRBJ2-5, with D tentatively TRBD1 (6 bases). The CDR3: CSARAAGDQYF. CDR3 coding DNA: TGCAGTGCTAGGGCCGCAGGGGACCAGTACTTC.